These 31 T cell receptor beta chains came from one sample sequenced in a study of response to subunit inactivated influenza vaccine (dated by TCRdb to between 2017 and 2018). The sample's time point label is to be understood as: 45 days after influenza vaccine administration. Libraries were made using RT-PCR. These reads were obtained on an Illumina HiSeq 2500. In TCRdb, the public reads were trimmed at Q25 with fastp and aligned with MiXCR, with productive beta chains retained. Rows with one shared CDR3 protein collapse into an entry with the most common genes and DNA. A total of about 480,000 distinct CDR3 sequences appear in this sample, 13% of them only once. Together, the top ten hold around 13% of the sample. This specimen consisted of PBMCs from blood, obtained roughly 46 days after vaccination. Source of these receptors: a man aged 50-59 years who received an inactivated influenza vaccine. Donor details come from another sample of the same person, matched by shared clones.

The CDR3 region has the DNA TGTGCCAGCACCAAGGACATCGGGTTAGCCAAAAACATTCAGTACTTC. This codes for CASTKDIGLAKNIQYF. This chain joins TRBV6-2 or TRBV6-3 and TRBJ2-4; D may be TRBD1 (5 bases). Germline CDR1 and CDR2: MNHEY and SVGEGT. This CDR3 spans 16 amino acids. V dropped 7 bases and J dropped 0 bases, with 16 bases sitting between them.

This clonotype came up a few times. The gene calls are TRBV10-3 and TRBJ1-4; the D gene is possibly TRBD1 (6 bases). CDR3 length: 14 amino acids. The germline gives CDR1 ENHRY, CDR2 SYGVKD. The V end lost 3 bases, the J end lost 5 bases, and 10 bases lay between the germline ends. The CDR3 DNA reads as TGTGCCATCAGTGAATCGGGGGCGAATGAAAAACTGTTTTTT. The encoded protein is CAISESGANEKLFF.

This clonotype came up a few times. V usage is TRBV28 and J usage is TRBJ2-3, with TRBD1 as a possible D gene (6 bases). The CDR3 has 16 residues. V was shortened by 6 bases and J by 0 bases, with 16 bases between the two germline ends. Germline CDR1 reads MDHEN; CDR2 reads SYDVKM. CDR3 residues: CASSPRRQASTDTQYF. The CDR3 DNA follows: TGTGCCAGCAGCCCAAGGAGACAGGCTAGCACAGATACGCAGTATTTT. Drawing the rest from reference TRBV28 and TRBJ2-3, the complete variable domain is DVKVTQSSRYLVKRTGEKVFLECVQDMDHENMFWYRQDPGLGLRLIYFSYDVKMKEKGDIPEGYSVSREKKERFSLILESASTNQTSMYLCASSPRRQASTDTQYFGPGTRLTVL.

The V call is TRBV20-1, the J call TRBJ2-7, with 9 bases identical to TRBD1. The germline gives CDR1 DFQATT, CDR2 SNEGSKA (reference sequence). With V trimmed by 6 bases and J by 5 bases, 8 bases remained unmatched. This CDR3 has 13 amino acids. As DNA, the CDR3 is TGCAGTGCCTCGGGACAGGGCTTAAACGAGCAGTACTTC. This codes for CSASGQGLNEQYF.

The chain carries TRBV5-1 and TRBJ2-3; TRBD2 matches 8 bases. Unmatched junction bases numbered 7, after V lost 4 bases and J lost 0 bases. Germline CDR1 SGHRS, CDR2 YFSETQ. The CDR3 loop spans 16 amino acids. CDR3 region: CASSGIAGISTDTQYF. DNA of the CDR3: TGCGCCAGCAGCGGAATAGCGGGGATTAGCACAGATACGCAGTATTTT. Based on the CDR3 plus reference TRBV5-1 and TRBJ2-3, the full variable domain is KAGVTQTPRYLIKTRGQQVTLSCSPISGHRSVSWYQQTPGQGLQFLFEYFSETQRNKGNFPGRFSGRQFSNSRSEMNVSTLELGDSALYLCASSGIAGISTDTQYFGPGTRLTVL.

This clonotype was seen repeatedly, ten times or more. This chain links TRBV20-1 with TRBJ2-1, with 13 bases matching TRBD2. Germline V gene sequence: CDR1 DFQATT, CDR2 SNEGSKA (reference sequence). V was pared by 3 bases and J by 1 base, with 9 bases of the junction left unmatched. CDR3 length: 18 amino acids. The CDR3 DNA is TGCAGTGCTAGCGGACTAGCGGGAGTAGGTTGGTCCTACAATGAGCAGTTCTTC. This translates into CSASGLAGVGWSYNEQFF.

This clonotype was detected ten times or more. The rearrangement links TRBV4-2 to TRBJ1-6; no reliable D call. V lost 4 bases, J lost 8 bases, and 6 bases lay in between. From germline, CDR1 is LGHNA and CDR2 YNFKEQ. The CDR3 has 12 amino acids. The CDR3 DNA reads TGTGCCAGCAGCCCCCCTGATTCACCCCTCCACTTT. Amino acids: CASSPPDSPLHF.

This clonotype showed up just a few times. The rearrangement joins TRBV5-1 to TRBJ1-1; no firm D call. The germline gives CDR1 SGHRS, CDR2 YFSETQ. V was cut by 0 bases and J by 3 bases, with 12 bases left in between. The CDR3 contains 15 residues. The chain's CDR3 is CASSLEGRVYTEAFF. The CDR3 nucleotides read TGCGCCAGCAGCTTGGAGGGCAGAGTCTACACTGAAGCTTTCTTT.

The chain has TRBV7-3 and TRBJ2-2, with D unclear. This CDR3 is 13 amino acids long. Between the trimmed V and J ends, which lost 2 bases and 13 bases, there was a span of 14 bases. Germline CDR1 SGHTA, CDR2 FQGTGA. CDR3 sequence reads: CASSLDTDHGLFF. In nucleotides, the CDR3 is TGTGCCAGCAGCTTAGATACCGATCACGGGCTGTTTTTT.

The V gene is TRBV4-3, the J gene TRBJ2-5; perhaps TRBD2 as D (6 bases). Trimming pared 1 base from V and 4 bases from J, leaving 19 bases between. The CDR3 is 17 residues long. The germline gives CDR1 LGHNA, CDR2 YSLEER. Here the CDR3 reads CASSQGSWRDGRETQYF. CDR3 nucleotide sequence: TGCGCCAGCAGCCAAGGCTCGTGGCGGGACGGACGAGAGACCCAGTACTTC.

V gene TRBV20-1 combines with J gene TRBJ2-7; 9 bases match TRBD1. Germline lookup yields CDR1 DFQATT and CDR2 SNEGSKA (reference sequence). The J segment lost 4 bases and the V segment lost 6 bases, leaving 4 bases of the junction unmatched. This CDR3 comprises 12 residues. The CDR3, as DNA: TGCAGTGCGTGGACAGGGGAGTACGAGCAGTACTTC. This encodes CSAWTGEYEQYF.

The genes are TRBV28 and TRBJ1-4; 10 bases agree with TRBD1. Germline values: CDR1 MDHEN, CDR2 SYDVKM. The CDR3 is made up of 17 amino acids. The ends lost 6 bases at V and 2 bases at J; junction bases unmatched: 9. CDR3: CASSPSGQGRTNEKLFF. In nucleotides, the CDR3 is TGTGCCAGCAGCCCCTCGGGACAGGGGCGGACTAATGAAAAACTGTTTTTT.

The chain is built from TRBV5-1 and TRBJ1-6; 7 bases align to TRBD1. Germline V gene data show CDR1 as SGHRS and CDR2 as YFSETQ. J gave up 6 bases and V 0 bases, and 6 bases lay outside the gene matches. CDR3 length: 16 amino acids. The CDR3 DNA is TGCGCCAGCAGCTTGGGAGCCGGGACAGCTAATTCACCCCTCCACTTT. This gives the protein CASSLGAGTANSPLHF.

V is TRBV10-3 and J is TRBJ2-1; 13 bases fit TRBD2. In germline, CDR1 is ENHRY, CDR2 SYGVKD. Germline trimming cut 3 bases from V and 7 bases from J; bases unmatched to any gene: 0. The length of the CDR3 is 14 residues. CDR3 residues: CAISELAGGNEQFF. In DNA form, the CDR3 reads TGTGCCATCAGTGAACTAGCGGGAGGGAATGAGCAGTTCTTC.

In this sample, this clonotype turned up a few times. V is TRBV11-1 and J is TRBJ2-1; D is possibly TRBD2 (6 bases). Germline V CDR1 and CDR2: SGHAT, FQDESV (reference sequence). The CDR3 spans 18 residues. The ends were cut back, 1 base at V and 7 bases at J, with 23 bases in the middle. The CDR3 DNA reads TGTGCCAGCAGCTTAGTTAAGCTCCGGGACCACGCGGGGAATGAGCAGTTCTTC. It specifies CASSLVKLRDHAGNEQFF.

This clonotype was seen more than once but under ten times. The CDR3 DNA reads TGTGCCAGCAGCTCCCACGCGGGTTCTGGCACCCTCCACTTT. Its translation: CASSSHAGSGTLHF. The chain is built from TRBV7-2 and TRBJ1-6; D gene uncertain. Trimming left V 4 bases short and J 14 bases short, with 18 bases between. There are 14 residues in the CDR3. Per the germline V gene, CDR1 is SGHTA and CDR2 is FQGNSA. Variable domain in full (rest from reference TRBV7-2 and TRBJ1-6): GAGVSQSPSNKVTEKGKDVELRCDPISGHTALYWYRQSLGQGLEFLIYFQGNSAPDKSGLPSDRFSAERTGGSVSTLTIQRTQQEDSAVYLCASSSHAGSGTLHFGNGTRLTVT.

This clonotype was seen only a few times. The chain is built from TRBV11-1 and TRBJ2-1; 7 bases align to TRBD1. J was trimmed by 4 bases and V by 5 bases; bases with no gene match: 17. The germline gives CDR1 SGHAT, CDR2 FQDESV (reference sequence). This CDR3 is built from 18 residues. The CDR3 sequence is CASSPRQGWTDKYNEQFF. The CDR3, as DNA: TGTGCCAGCAGCCCACGACAGGGCTGGACTGATAAATACAATGAGCAGTTCTTC. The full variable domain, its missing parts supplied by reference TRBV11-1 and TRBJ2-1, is EAEVAQSPRYKITEKSQAVAFWCDPISGHATLYWYRQILGQGPELLVQFQDESVVDDSQLPKDRFSAERLKGVDSTLKIQPAELGDSAMYLCASSPRQGWTDKYNEQFFGPGTRLTVL.

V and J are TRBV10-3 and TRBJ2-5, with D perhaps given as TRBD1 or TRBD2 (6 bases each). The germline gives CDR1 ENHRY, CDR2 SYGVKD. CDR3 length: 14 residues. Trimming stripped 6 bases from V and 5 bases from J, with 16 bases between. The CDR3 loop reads CAISRQEGSETQYF. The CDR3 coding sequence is TGTGCCATCAGCAGACAGGAGGGGTCGGAGACCCAGTACTTC.

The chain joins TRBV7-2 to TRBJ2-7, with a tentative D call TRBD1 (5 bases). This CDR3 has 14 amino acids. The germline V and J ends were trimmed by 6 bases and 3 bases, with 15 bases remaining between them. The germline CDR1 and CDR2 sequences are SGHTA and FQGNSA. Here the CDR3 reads CASRPGAGNYEQYF. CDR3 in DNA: TGTGCCAGCAGGCCTGGGGCAGGGAACTACGAGCAGTACTTC.

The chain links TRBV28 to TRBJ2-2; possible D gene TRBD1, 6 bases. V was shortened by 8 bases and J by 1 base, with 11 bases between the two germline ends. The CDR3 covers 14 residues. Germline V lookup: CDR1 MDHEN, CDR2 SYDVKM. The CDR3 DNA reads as TGTGCCAGCCACAGGGTATTGAACACCGGGGAGCTGTTTTTT. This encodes CASHRVLNTGELFF. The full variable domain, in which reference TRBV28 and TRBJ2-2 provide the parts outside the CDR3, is DVKVTQSSRYLVKRTGEKVFLECVQDMDHENMFWYRQDPGLGLRLIYFSYDVKMKEKGDIPEGYSVSREKKERFSLILESASTNQTSMYLCASHRVLNTGELFFGEGSRLTVL.

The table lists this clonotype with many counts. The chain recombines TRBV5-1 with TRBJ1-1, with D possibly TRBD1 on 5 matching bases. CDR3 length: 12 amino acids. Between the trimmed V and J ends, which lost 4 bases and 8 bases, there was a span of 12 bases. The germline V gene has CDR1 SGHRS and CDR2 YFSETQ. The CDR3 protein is CASSLGTGEAFF. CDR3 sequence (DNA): TGCGCCAGCAGCCTGGGGACGGGCGAAGCTTTCTTT.

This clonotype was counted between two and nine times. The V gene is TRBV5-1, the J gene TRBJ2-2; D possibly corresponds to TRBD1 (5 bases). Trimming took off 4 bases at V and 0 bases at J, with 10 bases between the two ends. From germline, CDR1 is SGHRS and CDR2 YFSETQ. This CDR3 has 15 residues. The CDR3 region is CASSPGITNTGELFF. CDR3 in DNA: TGCGCCAGCAGCCCAGGGATAACGAACACCGGGGAGCTGTTTTTT.

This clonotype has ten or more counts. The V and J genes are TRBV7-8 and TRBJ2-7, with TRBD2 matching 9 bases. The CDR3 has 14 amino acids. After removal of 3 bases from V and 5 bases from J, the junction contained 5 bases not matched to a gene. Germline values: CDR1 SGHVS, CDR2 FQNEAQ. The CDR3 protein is CASSFSGRIDEQYF. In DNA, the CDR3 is TGTGCCAGCAGCTTTAGCGGGAGAATTGACGAGCAGTACTTC.

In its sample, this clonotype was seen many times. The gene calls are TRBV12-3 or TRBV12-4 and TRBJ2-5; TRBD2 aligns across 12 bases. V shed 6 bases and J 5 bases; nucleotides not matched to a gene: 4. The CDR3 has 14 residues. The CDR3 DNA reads TGTGCCAGCAGCCTAGCGGGGGGGATCGAGACCCAGTACTTC. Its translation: CASSLAGGIETQYF.

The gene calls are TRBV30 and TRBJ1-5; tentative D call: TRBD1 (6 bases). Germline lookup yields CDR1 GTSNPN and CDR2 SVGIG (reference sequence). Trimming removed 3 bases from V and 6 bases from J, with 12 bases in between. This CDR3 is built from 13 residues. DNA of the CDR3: TGTGCCTGGAGCTACGGGGGCGGTCAGCCCCAGCATTTT. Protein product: CAWSYGGGQPQHF.

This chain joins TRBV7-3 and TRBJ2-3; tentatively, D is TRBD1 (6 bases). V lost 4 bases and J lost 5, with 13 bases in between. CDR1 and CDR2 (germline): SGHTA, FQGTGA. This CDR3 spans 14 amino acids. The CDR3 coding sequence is TGTGCCAGCAGCTCGACAGGAGTCATAGATACGCAGTATTTT. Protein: CASSSTGVIDTQYF.

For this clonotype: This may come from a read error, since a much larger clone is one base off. This CDR3 is CASSLDPQVQSLHSGANVLTF. DNA of the CDR3: TGCGCCAGCAGCTTGGATCCACAGGTCCAGAGTCTCCACTCTGGGGCCAACGTCCTGACTTTC. V gene TRBV5-1 combines with J gene TRBJ2-6; weak D call: TRBD1 (5 bases). CDR3 length: 21 residues. Trimming shortened V by 0 bases and J by 0 bases, and 22 bases separated the two germline ends. Germline CDR1 is SGHRS and CDR2 is YFSETQ.

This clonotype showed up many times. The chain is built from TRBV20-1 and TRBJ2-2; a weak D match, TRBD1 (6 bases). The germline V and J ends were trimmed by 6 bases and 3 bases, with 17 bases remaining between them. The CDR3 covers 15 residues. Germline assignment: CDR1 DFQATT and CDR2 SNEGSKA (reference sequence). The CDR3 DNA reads TGCAGTGCCTTAGATTGGACAGAGTACACCGGGGAGCTGTTTTTT. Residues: CSALDWTEYTGELFF.

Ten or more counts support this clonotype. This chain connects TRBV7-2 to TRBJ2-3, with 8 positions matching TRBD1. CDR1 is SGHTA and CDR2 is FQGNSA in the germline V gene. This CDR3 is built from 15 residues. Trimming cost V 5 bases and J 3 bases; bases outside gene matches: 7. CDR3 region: CASSQDRGRTDTQYF. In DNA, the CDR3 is TGTGCCAGCAGCCAAGACAGGGGAAGAACAGATACGCAGTATTTT.

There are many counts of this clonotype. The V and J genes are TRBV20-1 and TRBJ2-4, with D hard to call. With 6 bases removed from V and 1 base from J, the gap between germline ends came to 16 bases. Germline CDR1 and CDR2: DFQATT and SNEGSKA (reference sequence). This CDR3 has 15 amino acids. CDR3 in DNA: TGCAGTGCGATCCCAGTCCCTGATGCCAAAAACATTCAGTACTTC. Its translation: CSAIPVPDAKNIQYF.

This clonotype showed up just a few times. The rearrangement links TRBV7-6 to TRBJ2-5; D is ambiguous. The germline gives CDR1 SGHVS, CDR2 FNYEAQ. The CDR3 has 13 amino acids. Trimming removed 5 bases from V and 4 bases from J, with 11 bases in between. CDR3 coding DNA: TGTGCCAGCAGCCCCCGGATAGCAGAGACCCAGTACTTC. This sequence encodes CASSPRIAETQYF. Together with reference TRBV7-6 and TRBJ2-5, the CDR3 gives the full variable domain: GAGVSQSPRYKVTKRGQDVALRCDPISGHVSLYWYRQALGQGPEFLTYFNYEAQQDKSGLPNDRFSAERPEGSISTLTIQRTEQRDSAMYRCASSPRIAETQYFGPGTRLLVL.